The 10 T cell receptor beta chains below all came from one sample that was sequenced in a study of T cell repertoires in cytomegalovirus infection. These receptors have no identified antigens. TCRdb re-called the reads with MiXCR, one entry per CDR3 protein. The sample lists some 70,000 distinct CDR3 sequences; approximately 22% were seen once. Material for sequencing was PBMCs, sequenced either directly or after in vitro stimulation (not recorded which). All receptors come from a human donor in good health (CMV status not recorded). Some clones in this sample may be carry-over from other donors' samples.

The chain has TRBV5-4 and TRBJ2-2; TRBD2 agrees at 8 bases. Per the germline V gene, CDR1 is SGHNT and CDR2 is YYREEE (reference sequence). The CDR3 is made up of 15 amino acids. V shed 0 bases and J 6 bases; nucleotides not matched to a gene: 4. The CDR3 DNA is TGTGCCAGCAGCTTGGATAGTAGCGGGGCCGGGGAGCTGTTTTTT. This sequence encodes CASSLDSSGAGELFF.

This clonotype was seen many times. V usage is TRBV12-3 or TRBV12-4 and J usage is TRBJ1-1, with 7 bases matching TRBD1. The CDR3 covers 14 residues. J gave up 4 bases and V 5 bases, and 7 bases lay outside the gene matches. For the CDR3, the DNA is TGTGCCAGCAGTCTACAGGGGCAAGGCACTGAAGCTTTCTTT. This translates into CASSLQGQGTEAFF.

This clonotype was observed many times. The chain uses TRBV20-1 and TRBJ1-5; TRBD1 matches 7 bases. From germline, CDR1 is DFQATT and CDR2 SNEGSKA (reference sequence). The CDR3 contains 16 residues. V shed 0 bases, J shed 3 bases, and the junction held 8 bases outside the gene matches. The CDR3 region has the DNA TGCAGTGCTAGAGACGGGACAGACCGGTTCAATCAGCCCCAGCATTTT. This gives the protein CSARDGTDRFNQPQHF.

The chain links TRBV29-1 to TRBJ1-3; 7 nucleotides agree with TRBD1. Germline CDR1 is SQVTM and CDR2 is ANQGSEA. The ends lost 6 bases at V and 2 bases at J; junction bases unmatched: 7. The CDR3 consists of 14 residues. The CDR3 coding sequence is TGCAGCGTGCGCCCTACAGGGGCTGGAAACACCATATATTTT. Protein sequence: CSVRPTGAGNTIYF. The whole variable domain, filled in from reference TRBV29-1 and TRBJ1-3, reads SAVISQKPSRDICQRGTSLTIQCQVDSQVTMMFWYRQQPGQSLTLIATANQGSEATYESGFVIDKFPISRPNLTFSTLTVSNMSPEDSSIYLCSVRPTGAGNTIYFGEGSWLTVV.

The chain links TRBV6-5 to TRBJ1-1; 7 bases line up with TRBD1. J gave up 8 bases and V 6 bases, and 9 bases lay outside the gene matches. This CDR3 has 13 amino acids. Germline CDR1 is MNHEY and CDR2 is SVGAGI. CDR3 sequence: CASSRDRAREAFF. The DNA of the CDR3 is TGTGCCAGCAGCCGAGACAGGGCTCGGGAAGCTTTCTTT.

This clonotype was observed many times. The V call is TRBV7-2, the J call TRBJ1-5; 9 bases match TRBD1. V trimming: 4 bases; J trimming: 5 bases; junction bases outside the gene matches: 6. The CDR3 sequence is 15 residues long. CDR1 is SGHTA and CDR2 is FQGNSA in the germline V gene. Here the CDR3 reads CASSWGQGGYQPQHF. DNA for the CDR3: TGTGCCAGCAGCTGGGGACAGGGAGGGTATCAGCCCCAGCATTTT.

In this sample, this clonotype turned up many times. The chain couples TRBV7-8 to TRBJ2-1, with 8 bases that match TRBD2. Germline loops: CDR1 SGHVS, CDR2 FQNEAQ. With 6 bases clipped from V and 2 bases from J, the junction kept 6 bases outside the gene matches. CDR3 length equals 15 residues. CDR3 sequence reads: CASSIPGRAYNEQFF. In nucleotides, the CDR3 is TGTGCCAGCAGTATCCCCGGGAGGGCCTACAATGAGCAGTTCTTC.

This clonotype occurred many times. This chain uses TRBV7-8 with TRBJ2-7; D is undetermined. The CDR3 is 17 amino acids. Trimming shortened V by 0 bases and J by 1 base, and 16 bases separated the two germline ends. Germline V gene sequence: CDR1 SGHVS, CDR2 FQNEAQ. The chain's CDR3 is CASSLAWARSESYEQYF. In nucleotides, the CDR3 is TGTGCCAGCAGCTTAGCTTGGGCCAGGTCTGAGTCCTACGAGCAGTACTTC.

Ten or more counts support this clonotype. This chain links TRBV7-2 with TRBJ2-1; the match to TRBD2 covers 12 bases. CDR3 length equals 14 residues. Germline V CDR1 and CDR2: SGHTA, FQGNSA. The junction had 5 bases not matched to a gene; V was cut back by 8 bases and J by 6 bases. The CDR3 loop is CASERTSGTNEQFF. DNA for the CDR3: TGTGCCAGCGAGAGGACTAGCGGGACCAATGAGCAGTTCTTC.

V is TRBV5-8 and J is TRBJ1-3; tentatively, D is TRBD1 (5 bases). Trimming took off 2 bases at V and 0 bases at J, with 9 bases between the two ends. The CDR3 is 15 residues long. Germline V gives CDR1 SGHTS, CDR2 YDEGEE. CDR3 protein: CASSFRTNSGNTIYF. The CDR3 coding sequence is TGTGCCAGCAGCTTTAGGACAAACTCTGGAAACACCATATATTTT.